These 25 T cell receptor beta chains share one sample of origin, sequenced in a study of cytomegalovirus exposure and HLA in healthy donors. PCR used 60 Vbeta primers and 13 Jbeta primers. This table comes from immunoSEQ multiplex PCR, and its TCRdb copy is limited to in-frame clones, with some not included. Of around 130,000 clones in the sample, around 80% were seen once. The specimen sequenced was PBMCs. All receptors derive from a woman younger than 35 in good health and CMV-seronegative.

The chain employs TRBV5-1 and TRBJ2-7, with 11 nucleotides matching TRBD2. CDR1 is SGHRS, CDR2 YFSETQ, per germline. V lost 4 bases, J lost 2 bases, and 5 bases stayed unmatched. The CDR3 is 15 residues long. This chain's CDR3 is CASSPLAGGAYEQYF. CDR3 DNA: TGCGCCAGCAGCCCCCTAGCGGGAGGCGCCTACGAGCAGTACTTC.

This CDR3 reads CASSDTTSDGETQYF. CDR3 bases: TGTGCCAGCAGTGATACGACTAGCGATGGGGAGACCCAGTACTTC. V gene TRBV2 combines with J gene TRBJ2-5; 8 nucleotides line up with TRBD2. The J segment lost 5 bases and the V segment lost 3 bases, leaving 8 bases of the junction unmatched. Per germline, CDR1 SNHLY and CDR2 FYNNEI. The CDR3 is made up of 15 amino acids.

This chain joins TRBV7-9 and TRBJ1-1; 9 bases are shared with TRBD1. Per germline, CDR1 SEHNR and CDR2 FQNEAQ (reference sequence). CDR3 length equals 16 residues. Trimming removed 1 base from V and 6 bases from J; junction bases left unmatched: 9. The CDR3 sequence is CASSLESVGTGSEAFF. CDR3 sequence (DNA): TGTGCCAGCAGCTTAGAATCAGTCGGGACAGGGTCTGAAGCTTTCTTT.

The V and J genes are TRBV7-2 and TRBJ2-2; D possibly corresponds to TRBD1 (5 bases). CDR3 length equals 15 residues. Trimming left V 5 bases short and J 1 base short, with 11 bases between. The germline gives CDR1 SGHTA, CDR2 FQGNSA. DNA of the CDR3: TGTGCCAGCAGCCGCGGCAGGGAGAACACCGGGGAGCTGTTTTTT. This encodes CASSRGRENTGELFF.

The V call is TRBV19, the J call TRBJ1-2; no firm D call. The V end was cut by 6 bases, the J end by 7 bases, with 12 bases between. The CDR3 contains 12 residues. CDR1 and CDR2 from the germline V gene are LNHDA and SQIVND (reference sequence). DNA of the CDR3: TGTGCCAGTAGACCCCTGGCTGGTGGCTACACCTTC. Its translation is CASRPLAGGYTF.

This clone turned up a few times. This chain links TRBV7-9 with TRBJ1-1; 7 nucleotides agree with TRBD1. With V trimmed by 1 base and J by 1 base, 0 bases remained unmatched. The CDR3 sequence is 14 residues long. The germline V gene has CDR1 SEHNR and CDR2 FQNEAQ (reference sequence). The CDR3 here is CASSLDRGNTEAFF. CDR3 sequence (DNA): TGTGCCAGCAGCTTAGACAGGGGGAACACTGAAGCTTTCTTT.

The chain links TRBV9 to TRBJ2-1; 8 bases align to TRBD2. CDR1 SGDLS and CDR2 YYNGEE come from the germline V gene. After removal of 0 bases from V and 7 bases from J, the junction contained 9 bases not matched to a gene. CDR3 length equals 16 residues. The CDR3: CASSVGGQSSGNEQFF. The CDR3 coding sequence is TGTGCCAGCAGCGTAGGGGGCCAGTCTAGCGGGAATGAGCAGTTCTTC.

The chain carries TRBV19 and TRBJ1-4, with a weak D call TRBD1 (6 bases). The CDR3 runs to 16 residues. The germline gives CDR1 LNHDA, CDR2 SQIVND (reference sequence). The V end was cut by 6 bases, the J end by 8 bases, with 22 bases between. Written as DNA, the CDR3 is TGTGCCAGTAGCCCCGCGGTAGAGGGGGTCGGAGAAAAACTGTTTTTT. Protein product: CASSPAVEGVGEKLFF.

The J gene is TRBJ2-3, the V gene TRBV5-6; D call uncertain. The CDR3 runs to 15 residues. V shed 0 bases and J shed 0 bases, with 8 bases lying between them. Germline CDR1 is SGHDT and CDR2 is YYEEEE. CDR3 bases: TGTGCCAGCAGCTTGGGAGCGCCTAGCACAGATACGCAGTATTTT. Amino acid sequence: CASSLGAPSTDTQYF. The full variable domain, its missing parts supplied by reference TRBV5-6 and TRBJ2-3, is DAGVTQSPTHLIKTRGQQVTLRCSPKSGHDTVSWYQQALGQGPQFIFQYYEEEERQRGNFPDRFSGHQFPNYSSELNVNALLLGDSALYLCASSLGAPSTDTQYFGPGTRLTVL.

The CDR3 bases are TGTGCCAGCAGTGAACGCAGTACAGGGGGCTTCTACTATGGCTACACCTTC. Translation gives CASSERSTGGFYYGYTF. J is TRBJ1-2 and V is TRBV2; 9 positions agree with TRBD1. There are 17 residues in the CDR3. Trimming took 2 bases from V and 3 from J; bases not matched to a gene: 10. Germline values: CDR1 SNHLY, CDR2 FYNNEI. Complete variable domain (other parts from reference TRBV2 and TRBJ1-2): EPEVTQTPSHQVTQMGQEVILRCVPISNHLYFYWYRQILGQKVEFLVSFYNNEISEKSEIFDDQFSVERPDGSNFTLKIRSTKLEDSAMYFCASSERSTGGFYYGYTFGSGTRLTVV.

This clone has only a few counts. The V gene is TRBV2, the J gene TRBJ2-5; 11 bases match TRBD2. The CDR3 is made up of 16 amino acids. Germline CDR1 is SNHLY and CDR2 is FYNNEI. The V and J ends lost 6 bases and 5 bases, in that order; junction bases with no gene match: 11. In DNA, the CDR3 is TGTGCCAGCAGGCGCCTACTAGCGGGAGTAGACGAGACCCAGTACTTC. Its protein product is CASRRLLAGVDETQYF. Based on the CDR3 plus reference TRBV2 and TRBJ2-5, the full variable domain is EPEVTQTPSHQVTQMGQEVILRCVPISNHLYFYWYRQILGQKVEFLVSFYNNEISEKSEIFDDQFSVERPDGSNFTLKIRSTKLEDSAMYFCASRRLLAGVDETQYFGPGTRLLVL.

The V gene is TRBV27, the J gene TRBJ1-1; D ambiguous. V lost 3 bases and J lost 1, with 6 bases in between. Germline V gives CDR1 MNHEY, CDR2 SMNVEV (reference sequence). The CDR3 sequence is 13 residues long. The CDR3 coding sequence is TGTGCCAGCAGTTTTTGGCAGAACACTGAAGCTTTCTTT. Translation: CASSFWQNTEAFF.

This chain links TRBV14 with TRBJ2-1; 10 positions agree with TRBD1. Germline CDR1 and CDR2: SGHDN and FVKESK. J was trimmed by 7 bases and V by 1 base; bases with no gene match: 10. The CDR3 contains 17 residues. The CDR3 spells CASSQGPPGQGTNEQFF. The CDR3 DNA sequence: TGTGCCAGCAGCCAAGGACCACCGGGACAGGGGACAAATGAGCAGTTCTTC.

V and J are TRBV19 and TRBJ1-5; D unclear. The CDR3 runs 17 residues. Germline V CDR1 and CDR2: LNHDA, SQIVND (reference sequence). The ends were cut back, 4 bases at V and 7 bases at J, with 23 bases in the middle. As DNA, the CDR3 is TGTGCCAGTAGTACGGTGCCTTGGGGAGGGATGAGCCAGCCCCAGCATTTT. This codes for CASSTVPWGGMSQPQHF.

The gene calls are TRBV30 and TRBJ2-7; D uncertain. CDR3 length: 13 residues. Between the trimmed V and J ends, which lost 0 bases and 6 bases, there was a span of 12 bases. Germline V gene data show CDR1 as GTSNPN and CDR2 as SVGIG (reference sequence). CDR3 nucleotides: TGTGCCTGGAGTGTATCAGCGATCGGCGAGCAGTACTTC. Translated, it gives CAWSVSAIGEQYF.

This clone has a single count. The chain uses TRBV9 and TRBJ2-7; 7 positions match TRBD1. V was clipped by 0 bases and J by 4 bases; unmatched bases: 7. Per germline, CDR1 SGDLS and CDR2 YYNGEE. This CDR3 comprises 15 residues. This CDR3 is CASSVGQGFTYEQYF. CDR3 in DNA: TGTGCCAGCAGCGTAGGACAGGGTTTCACGTACGAGCAGTACTTC.

This clone was counted between two and nine times. The V call is TRBV4-1, the J call TRBJ2-7, with 11 bases fitting TRBD2. CDR3 length: 17 residues. The V and J ends lost 0 bases and 4 bases, in that order; junction bases with no gene match: 8. The germline gives CDR1 MGHRA, CDR2 YSYEKL. The CDR3 DNA sequence: TGCGCCAGCAGCCAAGAACTAGCGGGAGTCATTAGATACGAGCAGTACTTC. Translated, it gives CASSQELAGVIRYEQYF.

The CDR3 loop reads CASSSDRVGYTF. The CDR3, as DNA: TGTGCCAGCAGCTCTGACAGGGTCGGCTACACCTTC. The genes are TRBV5-6 and TRBJ1-2; 7 bases map to TRBD1. There are 12 residues in the CDR3. Germline V gene data show CDR1 as SGHDT and CDR2 as YYEEEE. The V gene end was trimmed by 3 bases and the J gene end by 8 bases; junction bases not matched to a gene: 4.

The rearrangement uses TRBV7-8 and TRBJ2-1, with TRBD2 matching over 11 bases. Germline CDR1 reads SGHVS; CDR2 reads FQNEAQ. J lost 14 bases, V lost 5 bases, and 14 bases had no gene match. The CDR3 runs 15 residues. CDR3 sequence reads: CASSQVVLAGAREFF. The CDR3 DNA reads TGTGCCAGCAGCCAGGTCGTACTAGCGGGAGCGAGGGAGTTCTTC.

This rearrangement joins TRBV11-2 to TRBJ2-5; 9 nucleotides match TRBD1. With 6 bases clipped from V and 2 bases from J, the junction kept 1 base outside the gene matches. The CDR3 length is 13 residues. CDR1 and CDR2 from the germline V gene are SGHAT and FQNNGV. CDR3 sequence (DNA): TGTGCCAGCAGAGACAGGGGGCAAGAGACCCAGTACTTC. Translated: CASRDRGQETQYF.

The J gene is TRBJ1-1, the V gene TRBV29-1; 10 positions match TRBD1. CDR1 SQVTM and CDR2 ANQGSEA come from the germline V gene. V shed 5 bases and J 3 bases; nucleotides not matched to a gene: 3. The CDR3 spans 13 residues. The CDR3 is CSVTDRGDTEAFF. The CDR3 nucleotides are TGCAGCGTTACGGACAGGGGGGACACTGAAGCTTTCTTT.

V is TRBV5-1 and J is TRBJ1-4; perhaps TRBD1 as D (6 bases). The V gene's germline CDR1 is SGHRS and CDR2 YFSETQ. Between the trimmed V and J ends, which lost 1 base and 3 bases, there was a span of 16 bases. The CDR3 totals 17 residues. The CDR3 region has the DNA TGCGCCAGCAGCTTGCAAGGCCAGGGGACGTCTAATGAAAAACTGTTTTTT. The encoded protein is CASSLQGQGTSNEKLFF.

The J gene is TRBJ2-7, the V gene TRBV6-4; 14 bases line up with TRBD2. After removal of 6 bases from V and 4 bases from J, the junction contained 5 bases not matched to a gene. The CDR3 runs 15 residues. Germline CDR1 and CDR2: MRHNA and SNTAGT. The CDR3 DNA sequence: TGTGCCAGCAGCGTGGGACTAGCGGGAGTATACGAGCAGTACTTC. Translating it yields CASSVGLAGVYEQYF.

V gene TRBV7-9 combines with J gene TRBJ1-1; D not resolved. The CDR3 is made up of 18 amino acids. The germline V gene encodes CDR1 SEHNR and CDR2 FQNEAQ (reference sequence). V lost 0 bases and J lost 2, with 19 bases in between. Here the CDR3 DNA reads TGTGCCAGCAGCTTAGCGCTGGTCGGTTCGGGGTTCAACACTGAAGCTTTCTTT. It is translated as CASSLALVGSGFNTEAFF.

This clone was seen a handful of times. This chain links TRBV6-5 with TRBJ2-3; 7 bases match TRBD1. Per germline, CDR1 MNHEY and CDR2 SVGAGI. The CDR3 has 13 residues. The J segment lost 4 bases and the V segment lost 4 bases, leaving 2 bases of the junction unmatched. The CDR3 region is CASSSTGADTQYF. The CDR3 nucleotides are TGTGCCAGCAGTTCCACAGGGGCAGATACGCAGTATTTT.